This T cell receptor (beta chain) was sequenced for a study of blood T cell repertoires in COVID-19 (dated by TCRdb to the early 2020s). Turning to the overall study: Samples covering the acute and convalescent phases of COVID-19 were provided by collaborators in the United States, Italy and Spain. The dataset comprised deeply sampled blood TCRbeta repertoires from subjects exposed to, actively infected with, or recovered from COVID-19. Samples were obtained from the ongoing ImmuneRACE study (first 160 participants) and from roughly 1,300 subjects provided by 6 global collaborators. The repertoires were released in a freely available public database intended as a resource for research on the immune response to SARS-CoV-2. Sample metadata almost always included a de-identified subject ID, COVID-19 status, age in years and sex. The prospective study material was composed of cDNA or gDNA derived from T cells, B-cell-depleted T cells, or PBMCs. Where available, HLA class I and class II types were obtained from metadata supplied by the sample provider rather than from assay-based typing. Overall study outcomes, separate from this receptor: Clinical and demographic metadata were provided uncurated, with the amount varying by source and participant.

With regard to this clone: Its cognate antigen has yet to be identified. Per-nucleotide qualities are absent, and no much larger clonotype sits a single base away.

After removal of 0 bases from V and 5 bases from J, the junction retains 7 bases not matched to a gene. Including the terminal cysteine and phenylalanine, the CDR3 comprises 16 residues. Just the 48-base CDR3 DNA is kept, in frame starting at base 1. For CDR1 and CDR2, the germline V gene (reference sequence) lists WNHNN and SYGVQD. Samples from volunteer blood donors who had recovered from COVID-19 were contributed by a second Seattle source. Each collaborating institution followed its own protocols to collect whole blood in K2EDTA tubes. For TCRbeta analysis, collaborators shipped samples as frozen whole blood, isolated PBMCs, or DNA extracted from either of those sample types. TCRbeta CDR3 regions were amplified from genomic DNA using the immunoSEQ Assay, a bias-controlled multiplex PCR. Regarding the original processing steps: The number of nucleated cells in each sample was estimated by amplification of reference gene primers within the assay. Sequence reads were collapsed and filtered to measure the absolute abundance of every unique TCRbeta CDR3 rearrangement. Productive Simpson clonality was computed per sample as the square root of Simpson's diversity index over productive rearrangements. Entries here come from immuneACCESS through TCRdb and include only in-frame sequences with V and J called. Some clones fail to appear in such tables; in the studies checked, an unresolved V gene covers under half of the shortfall, and the cause of the remainder is unknown. V and J calls and clone size follow that table, whereas D and trimming were derived from the DNA. A total of roughly 200,000 clones appear in this sample, less than 85% of them only once. The ten largest make up roughly 13% of the sample.

The origin of this receptor is a man aged 45-60 years who had recovered from COVID-19. Sequenced material: peripheral blood. The rearranged chain carries TRBV10-1 and TRBJ2-5, with 9 bases in between that match TRBD1. In nucleotide form, the sequence is TGCGCCAGCAGTGAGTCCGGAACAGGGGGCATGGAGACCCAGTACTTC. Translation gives CASSESGTGGMETQYF.